These 24 T cell receptor beta chains originate from one sample sequenced in a study of OX40 agonist ivuxolimab in advanced cancers. TCRdb's copy holds only in-frame clones and misses some; the assay was immunoSEQ multiplex PCR. This table has over 70,000 clones, 90% appearing once. This material consisted of CD4+ or CD8+ T cells sorted from blood, taken in a trial of the OX40 agonist ivuxolimab. The receptors shown here come from an adult with an advanced solid tumor such as melanoma, head and neck, liver or kidney cancer.

The rearrangement links TRBV15 to TRBJ2-3; no reliable D call. V lost 5 bases, J lost 6 bases, and 18 bases lay in between. Germline CDR1 is LNHNV and CDR2 is YYDKDF (reference sequence). The CDR3 has 15 residues. Here the CDR3 reads CATSLYLRPKDTQYF. The CDR3 nucleotides read TGTGCCACCAGCCTCTACCTCAGGCCAAAGGATACGCAGTATTTT.

CDR3 sequence: CASSLVWDARIQETQYF. CDR3 DNA sequence: TGTGCCAGCAGTTTAGTGTGGGACGCAAGGATTCAAGAGACCCAGTACTTC. The V and J genes are TRBV27 and TRBJ2-5; D tentatively reads TRBD1 or TRBD2 (5 bases each). The CDR3 totals 17 residues. Deletions cut 2 bases from V and 2 bases from J, with 18 bases between. Germline V gene data show CDR1 as MNHEY and CDR2 as SMNVEV (reference sequence).

Comments on this clone: The junction departs from germline at one end; a sequencing error may be responsible. Other DNA sequences in the same sample also yield this CDR3. The V gene is TRBV27, the J gene TRBJ1-1, with unresolved D. The CDR3 runs 13 residues. From germline, CDR1 is MNHEY and CDR2 SMNVEV (reference sequence). The CDR3 is CASSFGENAEAFF. The CDR3 nucleotides read TGTGCCAGCAGTTTCGGGGAGAACGCTGAAGCTTTCTTT.

The gene calls are TRBV11-2 and TRBJ2-7; D perhaps matches TRBD2 (5 bases). Germline V gene data show CDR1 as SGHAT and CDR2 as FQNNGV. V was clipped by 1 base and J by 4 bases, with 8 bases between them. This CDR3 region has 13 residues. DNA for the CDR3: TGTGCCAGCAGCTTAGGGACTTCTTACGAGCAGTACTTC. Its protein product is CASSLGTSYEQYF.

The chain is built from TRBV10-3 and TRBJ1-2, with TRBD1 identical over 7 bases. Germline V gives CDR1 ENHRY, CDR2 SYGVKD. The CDR3 sequence is 16 residues long. Germline trimming cut 0 bases from V and 2 bases from J; bases unmatched to any gene: 6. The chain's CDR3 is CAISESGQAINYGYTF. CDR3 coding DNA: TGTGCCATCAGTGAGTCAGGACAGGCGATAAACTATGGCTACACCTTC.

The chain carries TRBV27 and TRBJ2-1; D not resolved. Germline V gene sequence: CDR1 MNHEY, CDR2 SMNVEV (reference sequence). Between the trimmed V and J ends, which lost 2 bases and 5 bases, there was a span of 10 bases. This CDR3 is 14 amino acids long. The CDR3 is CASSLGGFNNEQFF. The DNA of the CDR3 is TGTGCCAGCAGTTTAGGCGGTTTCAACAATGAGCAGTTCTTC.

The V and J genes are TRBV7-6 and TRBJ2-7, with 10 positions matching TRBD1. The CDR3 totals 16 residues. The V gene end was trimmed by 5 bases and the J gene end by 4 bases; junction bases not matched to a gene: 11. Germline V lookup: CDR1 SGHVS, CDR2 FNYEAQ. CDR3 in amino acids: CASSTPRTGGWYEQYF. Written as DNA, the CDR3 is TGTGCCAGCAGCACGCCTAGGACAGGGGGATGGTACGAGCAGTACTTC.

The chain links TRBV4-1 to TRBJ1-2; TRBD1 aligns across 7 bases. Germline CDR1 MGHRA, CDR2 YSYEKL. The CDR3 is 12 amino acids. The J segment lost 6 bases and the V segment lost 3 bases, leaving 1 base of the junction unmatched. CDR3 bases: TGCGCCAGCAGCCACCAGGGGGATGGCTACACCTTC. It translates to CASSHQGDGYTF.

The rearrangement uses TRBV9 and TRBJ2-2; perhaps TRBD2 as D (6 bases). This CDR3 comprises 15 residues. The V and J ends lost 0 bases and 5 bases respectively, with 11 bases between them. The germline V gene encodes CDR1 SGDLS and CDR2 YYNGEE. The CDR3 nucleotides are TGTGCCAGCAGCGTAGGGGGCGGGGAGACCGGGGAGCTGTTTTTT. This gives the protein CASSVGGGETGELFF.

The CDR3 protein is CASSFSGEAFF. The CDR3 DNA reads TGTGCCAGCAGTTTTAGCGGAGAAGCTTTCTTT. The chain couples TRBV27 to TRBJ1-1; D is unclear. V shed 3 bases and J shed 8 bases, with 7 bases lying between them. The CDR3 length is 11 residues. The V gene's germline CDR1 is MNHEY and CDR2 SMNVEV (reference sequence).

J is TRBJ2-2 and V is TRBV7-3; the match to TRBD2 covers 9 bases. The germline gives CDR1 SGHTA, CDR2 FQGTGA. There are 16 residues in the CDR3. V shed 4 bases, J shed 6 bases, and the junction held 9 bases outside the gene matches. The CDR3 nucleotides are TGTGCCAGCAGCTCCGTCCGCGGGAGGGCCGCCGGGGAGCTGTTTTTT. This codes for CASSSVRGRAAGELFF.

The chain couples TRBV4-1 to TRBJ2-7; D might be TRBD1 (5 bases). This CDR3 has 18 residues. V lost 4 bases to trimming and J lost 4 bases, with 26 bases between them. Germline V gene lookup returns CDR1 MGHRA and CDR2 YSYEKL. The CDR3 spells CASSLIGAVLAGRYEQYF. CDR3 bases: TGCGCCAGCAGCCTAATTGGGGCTGTTTTGGCCGGAAGATACGAGCAGTACTTC.

This clone occurred once. The chain uses TRBV4-1 and TRBJ1-2; D is perhaps TRBD1 (5 bases). Germline CDR1 is MGHRA and CDR2 is YSYEKL. The CDR3 contains 15 residues. The V gene lost 0 bases and the J gene lost 0 bases, with 8 bases spanning the gap. The DNA of the CDR3 is TGCGCCAGCAGCCAAGAGACAGATACTAACTATGGCTACACCTTC. Translating gives CASSQETDTNYGYTF.

The chain joins TRBV5-8 to TRBJ2-5; D is ambiguous. The germline CDR1 and CDR2 sequences are SGHTS and YDEGEE. This CDR3 contains 15 residues. Trimming cost V 0 bases and J 6 bases, with 15 bases left between them. The CDR3 reads CASSLGTGSWQTQYF. The CDR3 coding sequence is TGTGCCAGCAGCTTGGGTACCGGGTCCTGGCAGACCCAGTACTTC.

The V gene is TRBV28, the J gene TRBJ2-2; 13 bases agree with TRBD2. The trim removed 6 bases at V and 5 bases at J, leaving 6 bases unmatched. Germline V gene data show CDR1 as MDHEN and CDR2 as SYDVKM. This CDR3 is 16 amino acids long. The CDR3 DNA reads TGTGCCAGCAGCCCTAGGACTAGCGGGAGTACCGGGGAGCTGTTTTTT. Its translation is CASSPRTSGSTGELFF. Complete variable domain (other parts from reference TRBV28 and TRBJ2-2): DVKVTQSSRYLVKRTGEKVFLECVQDMDHENMFWYRQDPGLGLRLIYFSYDVKMKEKGDIPEGYSVSREKKERFSLILESASTNQTSMYLCASSPRTSGSTGELFFGEGSRLTVL.

The chain uses TRBV19 and TRBJ2-2; maybe TRBD2 (5 bases). CDR3 length equals 13 residues. Germline values: CDR1 LNHDA, CDR2 SQIVND (reference sequence). V lost 3 bases, J lost 10 bases, and 12 bases lay in between. Here the CDR3 reads CASSIMRAAELFF. CDR3 coding DNA: TGTGCCAGTAGTATTATGAGGGCTGCGGAGCTGTTTTTT.

The chain has TRBV27 and TRBJ1-2; no firm D call. The CDR3 length is 13 residues. CDR1 is MNHEY and CDR2 is SMNVEV in the germline V gene (reference sequence). CDR3 sequence (DNA): TGTGGGGGTAAGGGTTGGCAGGACTATGGCTACACCTTC. Protein sequence: CGGKGWQDYGYTF.

V and J are TRBV5-1 and TRBJ2-3; the match to TRBD2 covers 9 bases. Trimming took 0 bases from V and 4 from J; bases not matched to a gene: 6. CDR3 size: 16 residues. Germline values: CDR1 SGHRS, CDR2 YFSETQ. The chain's CDR3 is CASSLGVAGVADTQYF. Written as DNA, the CDR3 is TGCGCCAGCAGCTTGGGAGTAGCGGGAGTGGCAGATACGCAGTATTTT.

V gene TRBV4-1 combines with J gene TRBJ2-2; D unclear. Trimming took off 4 bases at V and 5 bases at J, with 8 bases between the two ends. The CDR3 is 13 amino acids. The germline V gene encodes CDR1 MGHRA and CDR2 YSYEKL. The CDR3 spells CASSLVRTGELFF. The CDR3 nucleotides are TGCGCCAGCAGCCTCGTGAGAACCGGGGAGCTGTTTTTT.

The chain combines TRBV5-1 with TRBJ2-3, with D perhaps matching TRBD1 or TRBD2 (6 bases each). The V end lost 2 bases, the J end lost 5 bases, and 15 bases lay between the germline ends. The CDR3 has 15 residues. Germline V gives CDR1 SGHRS, CDR2 YFSETQ. The CDR3 DNA sequence: TGCGCCAGCAGCTTTAGGGGGAGGTGGGAAGATACGCAGTATTTT. It encodes CASSFRGRWEDTQYF.

V gene TRBV7-9 combines with J gene TRBJ2-1; 7 bases align to TRBD2. The J segment lost 0 bases and the V segment lost 5 bases, leaving 7 bases of the junction unmatched. The CDR3 runs to 16 residues. Germline assignment: CDR1 SEHNR and CDR2 FQNEAQ (reference sequence). The CDR3 protein is CASSQLALSSYNEQFF. DNA of the CDR3: TGTGCCAGCAGCCAACTAGCGTTGAGCTCCTACAATGAGCAGTTCTTC. Filled out from reference TRBV7-9 and TRBJ2-1, the complete variable domain reads DTGVSQNPRHKITKRGQNVTFRCDPISEHNRLYWYRQTLGQGPEFLTYFQNEAQLEKSRLLSDRFSAERPKGSFSTLEIQRTEQGDSAMYLCASSQLALSSYNEQFFGPGTRLTVL.

The chain joins TRBV4-1 to TRBJ2-7; a weak D match, TRBD1 (5 bases). This CDR3 comprises 14 residues. Germline V gives CDR1 MGHRA, CDR2 YSYEKL. V shed 1 base and J shed 4 bases, with 11 bases lying between them. The CDR3 DNA follows: TGCGCCAGCAGCCAAGGACCTCAGGGTTACGAGCAGTACTTC. It encodes CASSQGPQGYEQYF.

The chain is built from TRBV19 and TRBJ1-3, with D tentatively TRBD1 (5 bases). Trimming removed 5 bases at V and 0 bases at J, with 17 bases between. The germline V gene has CDR1 LNHDA and CDR2 SQIVND (reference sequence). CDR3 length equals 17 residues. CDR3 in amino acids: CASSEGPPGYSGNTIYF. In nucleotides, the CDR3 is TGTGCCAGTAGTGAGGGGCCCCCTGGGTACTCTGGAAACACCATATATTTT.

The rearrangement links TRBV5-1 to TRBJ1-1; D is uncertain. The CDR3 length is 13 residues. CDR1 SGHRS and CDR2 YFSETQ come from the germline V gene. V lost 3 bases, J lost 0 bases, and 6 bases lay in between. CDR3 sequence reads: CASSSDMNTEAFF. Written as DNA, the CDR3 is TGCGCCAGCAGCTCCGACATGAACACTGAAGCTTTCTTT.